This record looks at one TCR beta chain sequence and its context. The data stem from a study of T cell responses to AZD1222 COVID-19 vaccine. TCRdb keeps only in-frame clones here, not all; method: immunoSEQ multiplex PCR. The table records about 44,000 clones, roughly 75% of them present only once. Germline trimming cut 2 bases from V and 5 bases from J; bases unmatched to any gene: 7. The CDR3 consists of 17 residues. The germline V gene encodes CDR1 SEHNR and CDR2 FQNEAQ (reference sequence). The sequence derives from an adult in good health. The rearrangement uses TRBV7-9 and TRBJ2-5; 14 nucleotides agree with TRBD2. The source was peripheral blood, collected on day 0 of AZD1222 vaccination. CDR3 nucleotide sequence: TGTGCCAGCAGCTTACCTGGACTAGCGGGGGGAAGGGAGACCCAGTACTTC. As protein: CASSLPGLAGGRETQYF.